The 31 T cell receptor beta chains below come from one sample, sequenced in a study of cytomegalovirus exposure and HLA in healthy donors (dated by TCRdb to about 2017). The library relied on the immunoSEQ multiplex PCR assay. Here the immuneACCESS table is served through TCRdb, limited to in-frame sequences with V and J called. Missing clones are a known gap in these copies; in checked studies unresolved V genes cover under half, and the rest lacks a known reason. Within this sample are hundreds of thousands of clones, with 86% of them counted one time only. Of the sample, approximately 0.86% is held by the ten largest clones. The sample taken for sequencing was PBMCs. Receptors originate from a woman under 30 in good health and CMV-seronegative.

This clone was found once. The rearrangement joins TRBV6-1 to TRBJ1-1, with D hard to call. Germline V CDR1 and CDR2: MNHNS, SASEGT. Trimming left V 2 bases short and J 8 bases short, with 6 bases between. This CDR3 spans 11 amino acids. Here the CDR3 DNA reads TGTGCCAGCAGTGAAAAACAAGAAGCTTTCTTT. This gives the protein CASSEKQEAFF.

This chain connects TRBV9 to TRBJ2-2, with D perhaps matching TRBD2 (6 bases). Germline-derived CDR1 and CDR2 are SGDLS and YYNGEE. This CDR3 spans 13 amino acids. Trimming pared 2 bases from V and 7 bases from J, leaving 9 bases between. CDR3 loop: CASSVGLVGELFF. The CDR3 nucleotides are TGTGCCAGCAGCGTGGGACTGGTCGGGGAGCTGTTTTTT.

The genes are TRBV4-1 and TRBJ2-2, with 8 bases that match TRBD2. The length of the CDR3 is 18 residues. Per germline, CDR1 MGHRA and CDR2 YSYEKL. V shed 2 bases and J 0 bases; nucleotides not matched to a gene: 8. CDR3 DNA sequence: TGCGCCAGCAGCCAAATCGTTGCGGGGGGACCGAACACCGGGGAGCTGTTTTTT. Protein: CASSQIVAGGPNTGELFF.

This sequence joins TRBV27 and TRBJ2-7; 10 bases match TRBD1. Unmatched junction bases numbered 9, after V lost 5 bases and J lost 5 bases. The CDR3 is made up of 15 amino acids. Germline V lookup: CDR1 MNHEY, CDR2 SMNVEV (reference sequence). The CDR3 region has the DNA TGTGCCAGCAGTCTCACCCCGGACAGGGGGGACGAGCAGTACTTC. Protein: CASSLTPDRGDEQYF.

The rearrangement joins TRBV15 to TRBJ1-2, with TRBD1 as a possible D gene (5 bases). Germline CDR1 reads LNHNV; CDR2 reads YYDKDF (reference sequence). V was trimmed by 0 bases and J by 13 bases, leaving 15 bases between them. The CDR3 runs 13 residues. DNA of the CDR3: TGTGCCACCAGCAGAGATCAGGGTTTTAGGCGCACCTTC. Its translation is CATSRDQGFRRTF.

The gene calls are TRBV10-1 and TRBJ2-3, with 8 bases matching TRBD2. This CDR3 spans 15 amino acids. Germline lookup yields CDR1 WNHNN and CDR2 SYGVQD (reference sequence). Trimming at V came to 5 bases and at J to 1 base, leaving 5 bases not matched to a gene. In DNA form, the CDR3 reads TGCGCCAGCAGTCCGACTAGCGCGGGCACAGATACGCAGTATTTT. Its translation: CASSPTSAGTDTQYF.

The chain couples TRBV7-9 to TRBJ1-2, with D perhaps TRBD1 (5 bases). The CDR3 is 14 residues long. CDR1 is SEHNR, CDR2 FQNEAQ, per germline (reference sequence). The CDR3 sequence: CATLGLGASYGYTF. The DNA for the CDR3 is TGTGCTACCCTTGGGCTTGGGGCATCCTATGGCTACACCTTC.

In this sample, this clone turned up a few times. The gene calls are TRBV30 and TRBJ1-1; 7 bases match TRBD1. V was pared by 0 bases and J by 0 bases, with 10 bases of the junction left unmatched. Germline V gives CDR1 GTSNPN, CDR2 SVGIG (reference sequence). The CDR3 extends over 17 amino acids. The CDR3 DNA reads as TGTGCCTGGAGTGTACGCTGGACAGGTATTATGAACACTGAAGCTTTCTTT. It codes for CAWSVRWTGIMNTEAFF.

The V and J genes are TRBV30 and TRBJ1-5; D is uncertain. This CDR3 comprises 13 residues. Germline CDR1 reads GTSNPN; CDR2 reads SVGIG (reference sequence). Trimming stripped 2 bases from V and 2 bases from J, with 7 bases between. The CDR3 spells CAWSPQGNQPQHF. For the CDR3, the DNA is TGTGCCTGGAGTCCTCAGGGCAATCAGCCCCAGCATTTT.

This chain links TRBV7-8 with TRBJ1-1, with unresolved D. This CDR3 is built from 19 residues. The ends were cut back, 1 base at V and 1 base at J, with 22 bases in the middle. CDR1 and CDR2 (germline): SGHVS, FQNEAQ. The CDR3 DNA sequence: TGTGCCAGCAGCTTAGAATTGGCGGGGTTAAATTTGCAGAACACTGAAGCTTTCTTT. Translated, it gives CASSLELAGLNLQNTEAFF. Using reference TRBV7-8 and TRBJ1-1 for the parts outside the CDR3, the full variable domain is GAGVSQSPRYKVAKRGQDVALRCDPISGHVSLFWYQQALGQGPEFLTYFQNEAQLDKSGLPSDRFFAERPEGSVSTLKIQRTQQEDSAVYLCASSLELAGLNLQNTEAFFGQGTRLTVV.

The chain is built from TRBV6-6 and TRBJ2-7; TRBD2 might be the D (7 bases). Germline-derived CDR1 and CDR2 are MNHNY and SVGAGI (reference sequence). This CDR3 is 14 amino acids long. V shed 6 bases and J shed 6 bases, with 18 bases lying between them. CDR3 region: CASRPTGGGGEQYF. The CDR3 DNA reads TGTGCCAGCAGACCGACCGGGGGCGGGGGCGAGCAGTACTTC.

The rearrangement uses TRBV27 and TRBJ2-1; 8 bases are a match to TRBD2. Unmatched junction bases numbered 5, after V lost 2 bases and J lost 2 bases. The CDR3 runs to 16 residues. Germline V gene lookup returns CDR1 MNHEY and CDR2 SMNVEV (reference sequence). CDR3 DNA sequence: TGTGCCAGCAGTTTAAGAAGCGGGAGCACCTACAATGAGCAGTTCTTC. Amino acid sequence: CASSLRSGSTYNEQFF.

The chain couples TRBV5-1 to TRBJ2-7, with a tentative D call TRBD2 (5 bases). The CDR3 covers 14 residues. V was trimmed by 5 bases and J by 1 base, leaving 13 bases between them. Germline V gives CDR1 SGHRS, CDR2 YFSETQ. The CDR3 region is CASRVKGGSYEQYF. CDR3 in DNA: TGCGCCAGCAGAGTAAAGGGCGGGTCCTACGAGCAGTACTTC.

The rearrangement joins TRBV5-6 to TRBJ1-5; a weak D match, TRBD1 (6 bases). The V end lost 0 bases, the J end lost 4 bases, and 14 bases lay between the germline ends. There are 16 residues in the CDR3. Germline values: CDR1 SGHDT, CDR2 YYEEEE. CDR3 residues: CASSLGARGRNQPQHF. The CDR3 DNA is TGTGCCAGCAGCTTGGGGGCCAGGGGTAGAAATCAGCCCCAGCATTTT.

This chain uses TRBV19 with TRBJ1-5, with TRBD1 identical over 7 bases. Germline loops: CDR1 LNHDA, CDR2 SQIVND (reference sequence). The V gene end was trimmed by 7 bases and the J gene end by 4 bases; junction bases not matched to a gene: 10. There are 15 residues in the CDR3. The CDR3 here is CASTNRDRSNQPQHF. CDR3 sequence (DNA): TGTGCCAGTACCAACCGGGACAGAAGTAATCAGCCCCAGCATTTT.

Turning to this clone: A single base separates this from a much larger clone, so it may be a read error. V and J are TRBV9 and TRBJ2-1, with TRBD2 identical over 10 bases. Trimming removed 3 bases from V and 4 bases from J; junction bases left unmatched: 1. Looked up from germline, CDR1 is SGDLS and CDR2 is YYNGEE. The CDR3 covers 14 residues. CDR3 DNA sequence: TGTGCCAGCAGCGCTAGCGGGAGTTACAATGAGCAGTTCTTC. Its translation: CASSASGSYNEQFF.

The V call is TRBV19, the J call TRBJ2-7, with 9 bases fitting TRBD1. The ends lost 4 bases at V and 3 bases at J; junction bases unmatched: 4. The CDR3 consists of 14 residues. Germline V gene sequence: CDR1 LNHDA, CDR2 SQIVND (reference sequence). The CDR3: CASSKRDRDYEQYF. The CDR3 DNA is TGTGCCAGTAGTAAAAGGGACAGGGACTACGAGCAGTACTTC.

V is TRBV6-5 and J is TRBJ2-7, with a tentative D call TRBD2 (5 bases). With 5 bases removed from V and 1 base from J, the gap between germline ends came to 9 bases. Germline V lookup: CDR1 MNHEY, CDR2 SVGAGI. The CDR3 extends over 13 amino acids. CDR3: CASSQGGSYEQYF. The CDR3, as DNA: TGTGCCAGCAGTCAAGGAGGATCCTACGAGCAGTACTTC.

The V and J genes are TRBV5-1 and TRBJ2-7; 8 bases are shared with TRBD2. J was trimmed by 3 bases and V by 0 bases; bases with no gene match: 8. The CDR3 extends over 16 amino acids. CDR1 and CDR2 (germline): SGHRS, YFSETQ. CDR3 DNA: TGCGCCAGCAGCTTGGGGTCGAGCGGGGGCGTCTACGAGCAGTACTTC. Amino acids: CASSLGSSGGVYEQYF.

CDR3 protein: CASATGGRTDTQYF. The CDR3 region has the DNA TGTGCCAGCGCCACTGGCGGCCGGACAGATACGCAGTATTTT. This chain connects TRBV27 to TRBJ2-3, with D uncertain. The CDR3 contains 14 residues. CDR1 is MNHEY, CDR2 SMNVEV, per germline (reference sequence). The ends were cut back, 8 bases at V and 3 bases at J, with 15 bases in the middle.

This rearrangement joins TRBV30 to TRBJ2-6; D not resolved. The CDR3 loop spans 14 amino acids. V lost 4 bases, J lost 1 base, and 8 bases lay in between. Germline V gene data show CDR1 as GTSNPN and CDR2 as SVGIG (reference sequence). The DNA of the CDR3 is TGTGCCTGGAATCGCCTATCTGGGGCCAACGTCCTGACTTTC. Translation: CAWNRLSGANVLTF.

This chain joins TRBV7-8 and TRBJ2-3; 8 bases fit TRBD2. V gave up 3 bases and J gave up 0 bases; unmatched junction bases: 2. In germline, CDR1 is SGHVS, CDR2 FQNEAQ. The CDR3 length is 15 residues. The CDR3 bases are TGTGCCAGCAGCTTCCCTAGCGGGAGCACAGATACGCAGTATTTT. Amino acid sequence: CASSFPSGSTDTQYF.

The V gene is TRBV19, the J gene TRBJ1-2, with 10 nucleotides matching TRBD1. The CDR3 extends over 15 amino acids. Germline values: CDR1 LNHDA, CDR2 SQIVND (reference sequence). The trim removed 4 bases at V and 4 bases at J, leaving 6 bases unmatched. The CDR3: CASSTGTGDLYGYTF. The CDR3 bases are TGTGCCAGTAGTACCGGGACAGGGGACCTCTATGGCTACACCTTC.

The gene calls are TRBV29-1 and TRBJ2-1; perhaps TRBD2 as D (6 bases). CDR1 is SQVTM and CDR2 is ANQGSEA in the germline V gene. With 8 bases removed from V and 7 bases from J, the gap between germline ends came to 27 bases. The CDR3 runs 16 residues. CDR3 region: CSTYLTGTHLRNEQFF. In DNA form, the CDR3 reads TGCAGCACCTACCTTACCGGGACTCACCTTCGGAATGAGCAGTTCTTC.

The chain employs TRBV10-3 and TRBJ2-7; TRBD1 is a possible D gene (5 bases). Trimming took 0 bases from V and 6 from J, leaving 12 bases between them. Germline V gene lookup returns CDR1 ENHRY and CDR2 SYGVKD. The CDR3 has 14 amino acids. The CDR3 DNA sequence: TGTGCCATCAGTGAGTCCCCTCTAGGGGCCGAGCAGTACTTC. The encoded protein is CAISESPLGAEQYF.

The J gene is TRBJ1-1, the V gene TRBV7-9; 7 nucleotides line up with TRBD1. This CDR3 spans 15 amino acids. Germline V gives CDR1 SEHNR, CDR2 FQNEAQ (reference sequence). The V gene end was trimmed by 8 bases and the J gene end by 1 base; junction bases not matched to a gene: 10. The CDR3 protein is CASGWTGARNTEAFF. CDR3 nucleotides: TGTGCCAGCGGCTGGACAGGAGCCAGGAACACTGAAGCTTTCTTT. The variable domain in full, with the rest retrieved from reference TRBV7-9 and TRBJ1-1, is DTGVSQNPRHKITKRGQNVTFRCDPISEHNRLYWYRQTLGQGPEFLTYFQNEAQLEKSRLLSDRFSAERPKGSFSTLEIQRTEQGDSAMYLCASGWTGARNTEAFFGQGTRLTVV.

Remarks on this clone: One end of the junction is discordant with germline, which a read error may explain. The rearrangement links TRBV4-1 to TRBJ2-5; D might be TRBD1 (6 bases). The germline CDR1 and CDR2 sequences are MGHRA and YSYEKL. This CDR3 has 15 amino acids. Written as DNA, the CDR3 is TGCGCCAGCAGTCAAGTCCCAGGGGCACAAGAGACCCAGTACTTC. Translated: CASSQVPGAQETQYF.

This clone was observed a single time. The chain employs TRBV5-1 and TRBJ2-5; 7 bases map to TRBD2. This CDR3 is 16 amino acids long. Germline lookup yields CDR1 SGHRS and CDR2 YFSETQ. Trimming removed 2 bases from V and 5 bases from J; junction bases left unmatched: 12. DNA of the CDR3: TGCGCCAGCAGCTTCATAGCGGGTTCTCCCAGGGAGACCCAGTACTTC. The encoded protein is CASSFIAGSPRETQYF. The complete variable domain, with remaining parts taken from reference TRBV5-1 and TRBJ2-5, reads KAGVTQTPRYLIKTRGQQVTLSCSPISGHRSVSWYQQTPGQGLQFLFEYFSETQRNKGNFPGRFSGRQFSNSRSEMNVSTLELGDSALYLCASSFIAGSPRETQYFGPGTRLLVL.

The chain combines TRBV27 with TRBJ2-3, with 7 bases matching TRBD2. Germline loops: CDR1 MNHEY, CDR2 SMNVEV (reference sequence). This CDR3 is built from 16 residues. Losses at the gene ends were 4 bases for V and 1 base for J; bases not matched to a gene: 8. CDR3 coding DNA: TGTGCCAGCAGTTCCCAGACTGCGGGAGGCACAGATACGCAGTATTTT. Residues: CASSSQTAGGTDTQYF.

The table lists this clone with a count of one. This sequence joins TRBV19 and TRBJ2-7, with D perhaps TRBD1 (6 bases). This CDR3 has 12 amino acids. Trimming took off 5 bases at V and 6 bases at J, with 11 bases between the two ends. Germline lookup yields CDR1 LNHDA and CDR2 SQIVND (reference sequence). The CDR3 loop reads CASSGDISEQYF. The CDR3 nucleotides are TGTGCCAGTAGTGGGGACATATCCGAGCAGTACTTC.

The V and J genes are TRBV25-1 and TRBJ1-1; no clear D gene. The CDR3 loop spans 12 amino acids. V gave up 5 bases and J gave up 0 bases, with 4 bases separating them. Germline V gives CDR1 MGHDK, CDR2 SYGVNS. This chain's CDR3 is CASSLLNTEAFF. DNA for the CDR3: TGTGCCAGCAGTCTTCTGAACACTGAAGCTTTCTTT.